This T cell receptor beta chain was captured in a study of molecular identifiers for immune sequencing clone quantification. Germline CDR1 and CDR2: SNHLY and FYNNEI. This CDR3 is built from 16 residues. Trimming took 6 bases from V and 3 from J, leaving 18 bases between them. Many counts were recorded for this clonotype. Sorting captured naive CD8 T cells as CD8+CD4-CCR7+CD45RA+. Both previously described methods and listed TCR primers were employed to make bulk TCR libraries. TCRdb reprocessed the PCR reads via MiXCR and lists one record per CDR3 protein. The table lists about 640,000 distinct CDR3 sequences, 20% of them singletons, with under 0.95% in the top ten.

The specimen sequenced was naive CD8+ T cells from blood, with Jurkat cell RNA spiked in. Subset of the sample: FACS-sorted CD8+CD4-CCR7+CD45RA+ naive T cells. This rearrangement joins TRBV2 to TRBJ1-5; D not resolved. The clonotype comes from a human donor in good health. Some libraries in this study had Jurkat cell RNA spiked in. In nucleotides, the CDR3 is TGTGCCAGCAGACCCCATCCTGGTGCCCCCAATCAGCCCCAGCATTTT. Protein product: CASRPHPGAPNQPQHF.